The 5 T cell receptor beta chains given below trace back to one sample, sequenced in a study of shared clonotypes between healthy human individuals (dated by TCRdb to 2018 to 2021). The library relied on the immunoSEQ multiplex PCR assay. The clones in this table, taken by TCRdb from immuneACCESS, are in-frame only. Not every clone is retained; where verified, under half of the shortfall comes from an unresolved V gene, and the cause of the rest is unknown. Present in this sample are 2.3 million or so clones, just over 90% of which were seen just once. Of the sample, roughly 0.36% falls within the top ten clones. The sample consisted of naive CD4+ T cells from PBMCs. What this sample's cell subset or site label stands for: CD45RA+ positively selected. The receptors stem from a man aged 18 to 30 in good health. Some clones in this sample may be carry-over from other donors' samples.

V usage is TRBV18 and J usage is TRBJ2-7, with 7 bases that match TRBD1. The CDR3 has 14 amino acids. V lost 4 bases and J lost 7; bases outside the gene matches: 10. The germline V gene has CDR1 KGHSH and CDR2 LQKENI. The DNA for the CDR3 is TGTGCCAGCTCACGACAGGGAACCCCTGGAGAGCAGTACTTC. Its translation: CASSRQGTPGEQYF.

In nucleotides, the CDR3 is TGTGCCAGCAGACCTAGAGACGCTACGGGGAAAGAGACCCAGTACTTC. This gives the protein CASRPRDATGKETQYF. The chain has TRBV14 and TRBJ2-5; D is perhaps TRBD2 (5 bases). The germline gives CDR1 SGHDN, CDR2 FVKESK. Trimming left V 6 bases short and J 3 bases short, with 20 bases between. There are 16 residues in the CDR3.

This clone has a handful of counts. This chain connects TRBV28 to TRBJ1-2; no definite D call. The germline V gene encodes CDR1 MDHEN and CDR2 SYDVKM. The CDR3 consists of 13 residues. Between the trimmed V and J ends, which lost 6 bases and 8 bases, there was a span of 16 bases. The CDR3 coding sequence is TGTGCCAGCAGCCCCCTAGGTGCCCTCGGCTACACCTTC. Its protein product is CASSPLGALGYTF.

The rearrangement uses TRBV15 and TRBJ2-7, with 7 bases fitting TRBD1. Trimming cost V 1 base and J 0 bases; bases outside gene matches: 3. Germline V gene lookup returns CDR1 LNHNV and CDR2 YYDKDF (reference sequence). This CDR3 spans 15 amino acids. The CDR3 is CATSRGDRYSYEQYF. For the CDR3, the DNA is TGTGCCACCAGCAGAGGGGACAGATACTCCTACGAGCAGTACTTC.

The chain employs TRBV6-1 and TRBJ2-7; 11 nucleotides align to TRBD1. The V segment lost 6 bases and the J segment 7 bases; nucleotides outside the gene matches: 5. This CDR3 has 13 amino acids. Looked up from germline, CDR1 is MNHNS and CDR2 is SASEGT. CDR3 in DNA: TGTGCCAGCAGGCGGACAGGGGGCGGTGAGCAGTACTTC. This codes for CASRRTGGGEQYF.